Listed here are 14 T cell receptor beta chains from one sample, sequenced in a study of blood T cell repertoires in COVID-19. The assay was immunoSEQ multiplex PCR, and TCRdb's table has in-frame clones only and misses some. The sample includes approximately 490,000 clones, roughly nine tenths of them seen just once. The specimen sequenced was PBMCs or T cells enriched from blood (not recorded which). Every receptor here comes from a young woman who had recovered from COVID-19.

This clone appeared a single time. This chain links TRBV6-1 with TRBJ1-5; 8 bases line up with TRBD1. Looked up from germline, CDR1 is MNHNS and CDR2 is SASEGT. The CDR3 consists of 15 residues. J was trimmed by 9 bases and V by 0 bases; bases with no gene match: 7. The CDR3 coding sequence is TGTGCCAGCAGTGAAGCGGACAGGGACTTAGGGCCCCAGCATTTT. It codes for CASSEADRDLGPQHF.

V and J are TRBV4-1 and TRBJ2-3, with D possibly TRBD2 on 6 matching bases. V was pared by 3 bases and J by 3 bases, with 13 bases between. CDR3 length: 15 amino acids. Looked up from germline, CDR1 is MGHRA and CDR2 is YSYEKL. In DNA form, the CDR3 reads TGCGCCAGCAGCCAGGCTTCGCGGGGTACAGATACGCAGTATTTT. This gives the protein CASSQASRGTDTQYF.

This clone was observed a handful of times. The V call is TRBV2, the J call TRBJ1-3, with 7 bases matching TRBD1. Germline V gene lookup returns CDR1 SNHLY and CDR2 FYNNEI. The CDR3 consists of 13 residues. V gave up 10 bases and J gave up 4 bases; unmatched junction bases: 7. The CDR3 protein is CAISPGQGNTIYF. CDR3 DNA: TGTGCCATTTCACCGGGACAGGGAAACACCATATATTTT.

This clone has a handful of counts. CDR3 loop: CASALSRGTYEQYF. The CDR3, as DNA: TGTGCCAGCGCTTTATCCAGGGGCACCTACGAGCAGTACTTC. The chain couples TRBV2 to TRBJ2-7, with TRBD1 as a possible D gene (6 bases). The germline V gene encodes CDR1 SNHLY and CDR2 FYNNEI. The ends were cut back, 8 bases at V and 2 bases at J, with 16 bases in the middle. The CDR3 sequence is 14 residues long. Full variable domain (rest looked up from reference TRBV2 and TRBJ2-7): EPEVTQTPSHQVTQMGQEVILRCVPISNHLYFYWYRQILGQKVEFLVSFYNNEISEKSEIFDDQFSVERPDGSNFTLKIRSTKLEDSAMYFCASALSRGTYEQYFGPGTRLTVT.

J is TRBJ2-1 and V is TRBV14; TRBD1 is a possible D gene (6 bases). CDR3 size: 16 residues. The germline V and J ends were trimmed by 4 bases and 3 bases, with 16 bases remaining between them. Germline V CDR1 and CDR2: SGHDN, FVKESK. This CDR3 is CASSRLGALDYNEQFF. The CDR3 nucleotides read TGTGCCAGCAGCCGGCTGGGGGCCCTCGACTACAATGAGCAGTTCTTC.

A note on this clone: Additional DNA sequences in this sample encode the identical CDR3. The V and J genes are TRBV5-1 and TRBJ1-3, with TRBD1 matching 9 bases. From germline, CDR1 is SGHRS and CDR2 YFSETQ. The CDR3 length is 15 residues. With 4 bases clipped from V and 3 bases from J, the junction kept 5 bases outside the gene matches. This CDR3 is CASSPGTGSGNTIYF. CDR3 nucleotides: TGCGCCAGCAGCCCCGGGACAGGGAGTGGAAACACCATATATTTT. The full variable domain, its missing parts supplied by reference TRBV5-1 and TRBJ1-3, is KAGVTQTPRYLIKTRGQQVTLSCSPISGHRSVSWYQQTPGQGLQFLFEYFSETQRNKGNFPGRFSGRQFSNSRSEMNVSTLELGDSALYLCASSPGTGSGNTIYFGEGSWLTVV.

The chain joins TRBV20-1 to TRBJ1-6; 7 positions agree with TRBD1. Germline trimming cut 3 bases from V and 10 bases from J; bases unmatched to any gene: 12. The germline CDR1 and CDR2 sequences are DFQATT and SNEGSKA (reference sequence). This CDR3 region has 15 residues. The DNA for the CDR3 is TGCAGTGCTAGTGAGGTCGCACAGGGGACCTCACCCCTCCACTTT. This codes for CSASEVAQGTSPLHF.

The chain carries TRBV30 and TRBJ1-3; 9 bases fit TRBD1. Unmatched junction bases numbered 3, after V lost 1 base and J lost 2 bases. The CDR3 is 15 residues long. Germline V gene sequence: CDR1 GTSNPN, CDR2 SVGIG (reference sequence). As DNA, the CDR3 is TGTGCCTGGAGTGGGGGGACAGGGACTGGAAACACCATATATTTT. Its protein is CAWSGGTGTGNTIYF.

The chain carries TRBV2 and TRBJ1-5; no clear D. V lost 1 base and J lost 6, with 10 bases in between. CDR1 is SNHLY, CDR2 FYNNEI, per germline. The CDR3 is made up of 14 amino acids. The CDR3 region has the DNA TGTGCCAGCAGTGAAGGAGAGGTAGGTCAGCCCCAGCATTTT. Amino acids: CASSEGEVGQPQHF.

V usage is TRBV28 and J usage is TRBJ2-5, with D uncertain. The germline CDR1 and CDR2 sequences are MDHEN and SYDVKM. V lost 10 bases to trimming and J lost 0 bases, with 9 bases between them. The CDR3 has 12 amino acids. CDR3 amino acids: CATSLYQETQYF. CDR3 bases: TGTGCCACCTCCCTGTACCAAGAGACCCAGTACTTC.

The chain combines TRBV2 with TRBJ2-7, with TRBD1 matching 8 bases. The CDR3 is 12 residues long. Germline CDR1 and CDR2: SNHLY and FYNNEI. Trimming at V came to 6 bases and at J to 5 bases, leaving 3 bases not matched to a gene. CDR3 in amino acids: CASRLTGDEQYF. CDR3 nucleotide sequence: TGTGCCAGCAGGTTGACAGGGGACGAGCAGTACTTC. The full variable domain, rest sourced from reference TRBV2 and TRBJ2-7, is EPEVTQTPSHQVTQMGQEVILRCVPISNHLYFYWYRQILGQKVEFLVSFYNNEISEKSEIFDDQFSVERPDGSNFTLKIRSTKLEDSAMYFCASRLTGDEQYFGPGTRLTVT.

This clone was recorded a few times. The chain has TRBV4-1 and TRBJ1-2; TRBD1 might be the D (6 bases). CDR1 is MGHRA, CDR2 YSYEKL, per germline. CDR3 length: 13 residues. Trimming removed 3 bases from V and 8 bases from J, with 13 bases in between. The CDR3 nucleotides are TGCGCCAGCAGCCAGCTACAGGGAAGGGGCTACACCTTC. This codes for CASSQLQGRGYTF.

The chain combines TRBV6-5 with TRBJ2-3, with D possibly TRBD2 on 6 matching bases. Per the germline V gene, CDR1 is MNHEY and CDR2 is SVGAGI. V lost 8 bases, J lost 3 bases, and 12 bases lay in between. The CDR3 has 13 residues. CDR3 bases: TGTGCCAGCCGCGAGGAGGGGACAGATACGCAGTATTTT. It encodes CASREEGTDTQYF.

The gene calls are TRBV4-2 and TRBJ1-5; D is unclear. The CDR3 runs to 13 residues. Germline assignment: CDR1 LGHNA and CDR2 YNFKEQ. The V end was cut by 0 bases, the J end by 6 bases, with 6 bases between. CDR3 coding DNA: TGTGCCAGCAGCCAAGATGGCAGTCAGCCCCAGCATTTT. Amino acid sequence: CASSQDGSQPQHF.